Included here is one TCR beta chain sequence, with context. This record belongs to a study of shared clonotypes between healthy human individuals. Authors' analysis steps: Junction-only sequences without quality scores were provided by ImmunoSEQ, so filtering was different. Here immunoSEQ multiplex PCR was the method, and the copy in TCRdb shows in-frame clones only, minus some. D and trimming come from the DNA, and the V and J calls and clone size come from that table. In the table there are about 680,000 clones, 92% of which are singletons. CD45RO-negative CD8 cells positively selected for CCR7 made up the naive population, which excluded terminally differentiated effector memory CD45RA+ cells. This receptor was taken from a man aged 25-40 years in good health. Sequencing input: naive CD8+ T cells sorted from blood.

The CDR3 bases are TGTGCCAGTAGTATATTCGAACTAGCGGCCTACAATGAGCAGTTCTTC. Protein: CASSIFELAAYNEQFF. The chain couples TRBV19 to TRBJ2-1, with 8 bases aligning to TRBD2. This CDR3 is built from 16 residues. Per the germline V gene, CDR1 is LNHDA and CDR2 is SQIVND (reference sequence). The V gene end was trimmed by 2 bases and the J gene end by 2 bases; junction bases not matched to a gene: 5.